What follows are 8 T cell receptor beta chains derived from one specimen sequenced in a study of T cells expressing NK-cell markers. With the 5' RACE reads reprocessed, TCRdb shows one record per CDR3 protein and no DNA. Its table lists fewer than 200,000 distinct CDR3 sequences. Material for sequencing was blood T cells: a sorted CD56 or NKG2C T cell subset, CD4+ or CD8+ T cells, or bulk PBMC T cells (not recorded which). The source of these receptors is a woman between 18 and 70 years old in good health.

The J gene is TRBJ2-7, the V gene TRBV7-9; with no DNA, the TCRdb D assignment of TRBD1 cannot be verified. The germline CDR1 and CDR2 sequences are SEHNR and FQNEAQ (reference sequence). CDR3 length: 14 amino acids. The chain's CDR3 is CASSSPGGGYEQYF.

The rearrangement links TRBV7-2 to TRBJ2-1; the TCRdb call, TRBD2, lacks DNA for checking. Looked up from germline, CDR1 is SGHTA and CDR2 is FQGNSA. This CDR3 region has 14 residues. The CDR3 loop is CASSSRREYNEQFF.

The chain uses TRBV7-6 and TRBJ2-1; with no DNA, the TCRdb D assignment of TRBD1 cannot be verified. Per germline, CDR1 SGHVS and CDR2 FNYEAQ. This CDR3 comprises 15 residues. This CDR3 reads CASAPKGLALNEQFF.

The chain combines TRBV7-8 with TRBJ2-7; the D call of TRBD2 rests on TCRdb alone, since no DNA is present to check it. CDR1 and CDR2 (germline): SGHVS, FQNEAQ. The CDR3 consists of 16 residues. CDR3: CASSSDRLAGIHEQYF.

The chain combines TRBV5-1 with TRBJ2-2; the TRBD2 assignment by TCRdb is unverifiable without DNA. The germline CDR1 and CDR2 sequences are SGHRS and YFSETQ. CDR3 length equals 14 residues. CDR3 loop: CASSSILGTGELFF.

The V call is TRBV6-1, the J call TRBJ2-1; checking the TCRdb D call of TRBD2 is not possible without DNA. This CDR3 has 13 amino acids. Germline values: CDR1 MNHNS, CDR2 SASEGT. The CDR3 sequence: CASSERLENEQFF.

CDR3 amino acids: CSATSLLAGGSYNEQFF. The rearrangement links TRBV20-1 to TRBJ2-1. CDR3 length: 17 residues. Germline loops: CDR1 DFQATT, CDR2 SNEGSKA (reference sequence).

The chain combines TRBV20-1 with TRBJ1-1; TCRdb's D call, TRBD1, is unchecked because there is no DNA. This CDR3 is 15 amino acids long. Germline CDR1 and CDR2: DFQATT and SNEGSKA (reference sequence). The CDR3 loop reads CSASGAGGMNTEAFF.